This TCR beta chain came from a study of cytomegalovirus exposure and HLA in healthy donors. Points from the study as a whole: A later examination showed that TCR association rates differed by HLA locus, with DRB1 most and HLA-C fewest.

The table lists this clone with a count of one. Its antigen remains unknown. The PCR had 60 Vbeta and 13 Jbeta primers. In the source study's methods: Later analysis identified tens of millions of unique TCR beta chains, 9 million to 12 million shared. The method was immunoSEQ multiplex PCR; TCRdb's version includes in-frame clones alone and lacks a portion of them. The D gene and trimming were derived from the DNA, and the V and J assignments and clone size from that table. Here the sample spans around 150,000 clones, around 80% being singletons. This clonotype was sampled from a man in his thirties or forties in good health and CMV-seronegative. The material sequenced was PBMCs.

The CDR3 DNA sequence: TGTGCCAGCAGGAGACCGGGACAGGGACGCACTGAAGCTTTCTTT. Protein sequence: CASRRPGQGRTEAFF. The chain combines TRBV11-2 with TRBJ1-1, with 9 bases matching TRBD1. Germline values: CDR1 SGHAT, CDR2 FQNNGV. The CDR3 has 15 residues. Trimming at V came to 6 bases and at J to 4 bases, leaving 9 bases not matched to a gene.